The T cell receptor beta chain under discussion was sequenced for a study of T cells in Graves' hyperthyroidism and ophthalmopathy. It was RNA transcripts that yielded the amplified TCR beta CDR3 regions. Primed by the HTBI set, a first-round RT-PCR was run on the TCR CDR3. MiXCR, applied by TCRdb to the multiplex PCR reads, yields one record per CDR3 protein. The table lists fewer than 550,000 distinct CDR3 sequences, around a sixth of them singletons. Between the trimmed V and J ends, which lost 0 bases and 2 bases, there was a span of 13 bases. The V gene's germline CDR1 is MNHEY and CDR2 SVGAGI. CDR3 length: 16 amino acids. Exclusions: uncontrolled infection, other autoimmune disease, pregnancy, lactation. This clonotype has ten or more counts. Antigen: not known. Study-wide results and caveats: Most thyroid clonotypes that were expanded above 0.001 also turned up in blood. From stable hyperthyroidism, ophthalmopathy was set apart by a 13 V-J model. The model made its ophthalmopathy prediction, and onset followed a median around 6.9 months later.

The TCR was taken from a woman younger than 35 with Graves' hyperthyroidism. This chain links TRBV6-5 with TRBJ1-2; no clear D. Sequencing was performed on blood. This chain's CDR3 is CASSYSSWASNYGYTF. The CDR3 bases are TGTGCCAGCAGTTACTCGAGCTGGGCCTCAAACTATGGCTACACCTTC.